The T cell receptor (beta chain) described here comes from a study of PD-L1 blockade in urothelial cancer. On the study more broadly: The patients had undergone anywhere from 0 to 3 prior chemotherapy regimens.

The CDR3 totals 14 residues. The V gene's germline CDR1 is SQVTM and CDR2 ANQGSEA. V gave up 3 bases and J gave up 1 base, with 11 bases separating them. The method was immunoSEQ multiplex PCR; TCRdb's version includes in-frame clones alone and lacks a portion of them. In the table there are around 26,000 clones, about 86% of which are singletons. The chain is built from TRBV29-1 and TRBJ2-3, with D hard to call. Sequenced here: PBMCs, sampled around atezolizumab (anti-PD-L1) treatment. This TCR was sampled from a man in his 60s with urothelial cancer. CDR3 amino acids: CSVDGSIRTDTQYF. The DNA for the CDR3 is TGCAGCGTTGATGGTAGTATCCGCACAGATACGCAGTATTTT.